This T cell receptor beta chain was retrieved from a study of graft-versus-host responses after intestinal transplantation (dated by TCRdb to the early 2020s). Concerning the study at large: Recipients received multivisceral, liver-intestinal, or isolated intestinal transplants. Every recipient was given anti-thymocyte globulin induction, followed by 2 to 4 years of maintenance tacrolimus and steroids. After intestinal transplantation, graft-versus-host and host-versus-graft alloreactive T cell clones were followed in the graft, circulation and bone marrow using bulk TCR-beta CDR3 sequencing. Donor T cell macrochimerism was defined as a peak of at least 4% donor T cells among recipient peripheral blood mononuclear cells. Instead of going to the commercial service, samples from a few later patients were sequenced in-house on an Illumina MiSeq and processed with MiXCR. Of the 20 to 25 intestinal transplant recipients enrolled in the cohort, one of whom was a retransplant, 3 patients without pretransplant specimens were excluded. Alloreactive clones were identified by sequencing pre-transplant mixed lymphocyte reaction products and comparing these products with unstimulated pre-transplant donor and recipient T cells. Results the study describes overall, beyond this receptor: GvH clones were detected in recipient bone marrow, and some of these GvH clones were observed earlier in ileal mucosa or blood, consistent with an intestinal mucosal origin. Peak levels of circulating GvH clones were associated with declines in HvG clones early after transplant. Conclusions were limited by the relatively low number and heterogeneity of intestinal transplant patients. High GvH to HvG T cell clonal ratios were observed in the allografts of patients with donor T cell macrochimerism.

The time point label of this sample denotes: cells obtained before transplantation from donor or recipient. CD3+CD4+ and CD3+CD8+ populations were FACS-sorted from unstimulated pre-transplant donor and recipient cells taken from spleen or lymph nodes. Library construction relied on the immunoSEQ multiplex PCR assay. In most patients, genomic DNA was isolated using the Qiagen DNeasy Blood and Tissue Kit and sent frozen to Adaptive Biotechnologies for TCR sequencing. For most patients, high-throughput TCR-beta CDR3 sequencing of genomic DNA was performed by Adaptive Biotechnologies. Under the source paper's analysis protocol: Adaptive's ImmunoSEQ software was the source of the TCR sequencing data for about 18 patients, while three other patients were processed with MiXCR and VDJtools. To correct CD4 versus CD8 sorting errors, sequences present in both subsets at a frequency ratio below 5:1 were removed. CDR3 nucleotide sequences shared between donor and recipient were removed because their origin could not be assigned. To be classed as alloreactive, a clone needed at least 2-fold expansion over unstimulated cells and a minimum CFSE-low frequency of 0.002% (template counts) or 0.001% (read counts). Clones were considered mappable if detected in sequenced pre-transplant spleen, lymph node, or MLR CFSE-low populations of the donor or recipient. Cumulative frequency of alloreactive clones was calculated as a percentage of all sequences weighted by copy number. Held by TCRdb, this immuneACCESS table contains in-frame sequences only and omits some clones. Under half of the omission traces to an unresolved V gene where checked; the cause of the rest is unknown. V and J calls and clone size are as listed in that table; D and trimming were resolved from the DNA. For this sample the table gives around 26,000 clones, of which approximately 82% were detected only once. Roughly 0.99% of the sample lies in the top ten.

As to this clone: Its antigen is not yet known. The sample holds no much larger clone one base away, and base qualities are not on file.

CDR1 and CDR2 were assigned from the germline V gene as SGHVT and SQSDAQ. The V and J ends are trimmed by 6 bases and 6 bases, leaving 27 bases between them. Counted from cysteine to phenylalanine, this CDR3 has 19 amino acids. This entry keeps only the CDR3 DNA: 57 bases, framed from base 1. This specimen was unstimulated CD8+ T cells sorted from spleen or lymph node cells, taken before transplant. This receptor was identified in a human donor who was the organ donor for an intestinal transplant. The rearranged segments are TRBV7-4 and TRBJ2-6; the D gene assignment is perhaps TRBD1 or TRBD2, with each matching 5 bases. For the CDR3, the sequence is CASSSGTIIPEKEANVLTF. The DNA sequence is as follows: TGTGCCAGCAGTTCCGGGACGATCATCCCGGAAAAAGAGGCCAACGTCCTGACTTTC.